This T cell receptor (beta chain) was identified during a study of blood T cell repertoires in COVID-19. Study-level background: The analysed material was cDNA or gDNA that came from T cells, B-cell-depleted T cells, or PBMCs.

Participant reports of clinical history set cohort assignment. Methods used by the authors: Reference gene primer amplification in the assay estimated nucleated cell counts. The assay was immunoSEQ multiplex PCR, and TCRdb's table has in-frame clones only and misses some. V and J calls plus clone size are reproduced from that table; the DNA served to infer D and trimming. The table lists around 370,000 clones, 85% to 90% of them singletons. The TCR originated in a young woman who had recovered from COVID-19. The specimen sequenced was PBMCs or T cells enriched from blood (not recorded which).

The CDR3: CASSSGGQGTEAFF. CDR3 coding DNA: TGTGCCAGCAGCTCAGGGGGCCAGGGCACTGAAGCTTTCTTT. This sequence joins TRBV9 and TRBJ1-1, with 8 bases matching TRBD1. There are 14 residues in the CDR3. The J segment lost 4 bases and the V segment lost 4 bases, leaving 6 bases of the junction unmatched. Germline-derived CDR1 and CDR2 are SGDLS and YYNGEE.